This entry concerns a single T cell receptor (beta chain). Its antigen is undetermined. For sorted subsets, 150 to 200 ng DNA per replicate equaled about 30,000 T cell genomes. The method was immunoSEQ multiplex PCR; TCRdb's version includes in-frame clones alone and lacks a portion of them. The table lists more than 2,000,000 clones, around nine tenths of them singletons, with around 0.15% in the top ten. The sample is drawn from a study of shared clonotypes between healthy human individuals. V lost 3 bases and J lost 9, with 18 bases in between. CDR1 and CDR2 (germline): MGHRA, YSYEKL. The CDR3 runs to 15 residues. The study, taken as a whole, reports: Rarefaction showed sorted-subset sequencing was incomplete despite large depth. It was only blood that was sampled, and tissue repertoires likely differ.

The specimen was naive CD4+ T cells sorted from blood. Subset described: CD45RA+ positively selected. The genes are TRBV4-1 and TRBJ2-1, with D perhaps matching TRBD1 (6 bases). The receptor's source is a young man in good health. Written as DNA, the CDR3 is TGCGCCAGCAGCCATCCCGGGACATTCTCAAGTGAGCAGTTCTTC. This codes for CASSHPGTFSSEQFF.